The 17 T cell receptor beta chains below were found in one sample sequenced in a study of tumor-infiltrating lymphocytes in primary liver carcinoma. With a constant-region primer, TCR beta cDNA was made from around 530 ng of total RNA. It was through three nested multiplex PCR rounds of slightly modified ARM-PCR that TCR beta libraries arose. Running 9 to 11 cycles apiece, the first two PCR rounds relied on TRBV1-TRBV30 forward primers together with a C-beta reverse primer. TCRdb called the multiplex PCR reads again in MiXCR, with one record for every CDR3 protein. The sample holds approximately 330,000 distinct CDR3 sequences, around 60% seen once. Blood RNA was derived from unsorted whole blood, and germline DNA was extracted too. Sequenced input: peripheral blood. The receptors were gathered from a man between 40 and 49 years old with primary liver carcinoma and hepatitis B virus infection.

This clonotype was counted only a few times. The chain joins TRBV10-3 to TRBJ2-5, with D perhaps given as TRBD1 or TRBD2 (5 bases each). With 2 bases removed from V and 2 bases from J, the gap between germline ends came to 21 bases. The CDR3 sequence is 18 residues long. Germline CDR1 and CDR2: ENHRY and SYGVKD. The CDR3 DNA follows: TGTGCCATCAGTGAGGAAATTTTTTCCGGGACCCTTCAAGAGACCCAGTACTTC. Amino acids: CAISEEIFSGTLQETQYF.

The V gene is TRBV11-2, the J gene TRBJ2-7, with D possibly TRBD1 on 5 matching bases. The CDR3 totals 14 residues. In germline, CDR1 is SGHAT, CDR2 FQNNGV. V was cut by 4 bases and J by 6 bases, with 16 bases left in between. The CDR3 DNA sequence: TGTGCCAGCAGCTCCAACCGCAGGGTTCTCGAGCAGTACTTC. Protein product: CASSSNRRVLEQYF.

The rearrangement uses TRBV11-2 and TRBJ2-7; 9 bases align to TRBD1. CDR1 and CDR2 (germline): SGHAT, FQNNGV. V shed 1 base, J shed 6 bases, and the junction held 10 bases outside the gene matches. This CDR3 is 16 amino acids long. The CDR3 region is CASSLVAEQGASEQYF. The CDR3 bases are TGTGCCAGCAGCTTAGTTGCCGAACAGGGGGCTTCCGAGCAGTACTTC.

Comments on this clonotype: The conserved phenylalanine or tryptophan normally closing the CDR3 is absent here, so this likely arose from a read error. This rearrangement joins TRBV11-3 to TRBJ1-1, with D possibly being TRBD1 (5 bases). Trimming pared 5 bases from V and 0 bases from J, leaving 7 bases between. The germline CDR1 and CDR2 sequences are SGHNT and YENEEA. This CDR3 has 13 amino acids. CDR3 loop: CASSTGLNTEAFL. Written as DNA, the CDR3 is TGTGCCAGCAGCACAGGTTTGAACACTGAAGCTTTCTTA.

For this clonotype: A read error may produce the germline difference seen at one junction end. The gene calls are TRBV10-2 and TRBJ2-2; no firm D call. The germline V gene has CDR1 WSHSY and CDR2 SAAADI. The CDR3 extends over 13 amino acids. The CDR3 nucleotides read TGCGCCAGCAGCTCAATTAACATCGGGGAGCTGTTTTTT. Translating it yields CASSSINIGELFF.

This chain uses TRBV5-1 with TRBJ2-2, with D hard to call. V gave up 1 base and J gave up 3 bases, with 10 bases separating them. The CDR3 runs to 15 residues. Germline V CDR1 and CDR2: SGHRS, YFSETQ. In nucleotides, the CDR3 is TGCGCCAGCAGCTTGTTGGTCACCGACACCGGGGAGCTGTTTTTT. Translated, it gives CASSLLVTDTGELFF.

Comments on this clonotype: This likely comes from a read error, as the CDR3 has no conserved phenylalanine or tryptophan at its end. The rearrangement uses TRBV4-1 and TRBJ2-7; D unresolved. This CDR3 is 14 amino acids long. V was pared by 0 bases and J by 5 bases, with 11 bases between. Per germline, CDR1 MGHRA and CDR2 YSYEKL. CDR3 residues: CASSQDPYVDEQYL. CDR3 DNA sequence: TGCGCCAGCAGCCAAGATCCCTATGTCGACGAGCAGTACCTC.

About this clonotype itself: Germline is not matched at one junction end, which may reflect a read error. This chain links TRBV4-3 with TRBJ1-1; D may be TRBD1 (6 bases). CDR3 size: 14 residues. Germline V CDR1 and CDR2: LGHNA, YSLEER. For the CDR3, the DNA is TGCGCCAGCAGTCAAGACCCGGACAGCCGGGAAGCTTTCTTT. Translated: CASSQDPDSREAFF.

Notes on this clonotype: This may be a read error: a much more frequent sequence differs by one nucleotide. J is TRBJ2-1 and V is TRBV4-1, with 10 bases lining up with TRBD2. This CDR3 comprises 17 residues. From germline, CDR1 is MGHRA and CDR2 YSYEKL. The CDR3 loop reads CASSQPSGSMSYNEQSF. In DNA form, the CDR3 reads TGCGCCAGCAGCCAACCTAGCGGGAGTATGTCCTACAATGAGCAGTCCTTC.

The chain links TRBV6-2 or TRBV6-3 to TRBJ1-4; D gene uncertain. The V and J ends lost 6 bases and 3 bases respectively, with 23 bases between them. The CDR3 has 18 residues. Germline V gives CDR1 MNHEY, CDR2 SVGEGT. CDR3 loop: CASSHPKLAPQPNEKLFF. Written as DNA, the CDR3 is TGTGCCAGCAGCCATCCTAAACTCGCTCCACAGCCTAATGAAAAACTGTTTTTT.

As concerns this clonotype: A much larger clone differs from this one at a single base, so this may be a read error. This chain joins TRBV6-2 or TRBV6-3 and TRBJ2-2; D not resolved. Germline CDR1 and CDR2: MNHEY and SVGEGT. The CDR3 length is 12 residues. The CDR3 sequence: CASSQNIGELFF. The CDR3 DNA follows: TGTGCCAGCAGCCAGAACATCGGGGAGCTGTTTTTT.

About this clonotype: At one end the junction does not follow the germline gene, possibly because of a read error. The rearrangement joins TRBV6-5 to TRBJ2-7; tentatively, D is TRBD1 (5 bases). Germline V gene sequence: CDR1 MNHEY, CDR2 SVGAGI. The CDR3 runs to 13 residues. The CDR3 DNA reads TGTGTCAGCAGTTACTCTAGGGGCCACGAGCAGTACTTC. This codes for CVSSYSRGHEQYF.

This clonotype was found a few times. V is TRBV5-1 and J is TRBJ2-5; 9 nucleotides align to TRBD1. Germline assignment: CDR1 SGHRS and CDR2 YFSETQ. The CDR3 extends over 14 amino acids. V trimming: 0 bases; J trimming: 5 bases; junction bases outside the gene matches: 2. CDR3 coding DNA: TGCGCCAGCAGCTTGGAGGACAGGGGTGAGACCCAGTACTTC. This codes for CASSLEDRGETQYF.

This clonotype was observed at least ten times. This rearrangement joins TRBV6-6 to TRBJ2-3; D gene unclear. CDR1 MNHNY and CDR2 SVGAGI come from the germline V gene (reference sequence). The CDR3 sequence is 15 residues long. V lost 2 bases and J lost 1, with 10 bases in between. The DNA for the CDR3 is TGTGCCAGCAGTTACGGCAGTGGCGGCACAGATACGCAGTATTTT. This sequence encodes CASSYGSGGTDTQYF.

Details on this clonotype: The junction departs from the called germline gene at one end, perhaps through a read error. V usage is TRBV12-3 or TRBV12-4 and J usage is TRBJ2-7, with D maybe TRBD1 (5 bases). The CDR3 consists of 15 residues. CDR3 sequence: CAGSFSEQVGYEQYF. The CDR3 DNA is TGTGCCGGCAGTTTTTCAGAACAGGTGGGGTACGAGCAGTACTTC.

Many counts were recorded for this clonotype. The rearrangement joins TRBV4-2 to TRBJ2-5, with unresolved D. Germline CDR1 and CDR2: LGHNA and YNFKEQ. V lost 1 base, J lost 3 bases, and 9 bases lay in between. The CDR3 totals 14 residues. CDR3 residues: CASSQVNAEETQYF. CDR3 bases: TGTGCCAGCAGCCAAGTTAATGCGGAAGAGACCCAGTACTTC.

A note on this clonotype: Relative to the germline gene, one junction end is altered; a read error may explain this. V and J are TRBV6-5 and TRBJ2-7; D is perhaps TRBD2 (6 bases). CDR1 is MNHEY, CDR2 SVGAGI, per germline. The CDR3 is 14 amino acids. CDR3 amino acids: CASIYNRETYEQYF. The CDR3 DNA reads TGTGCCAGCATTTACAATCGGGAGACCTACGAGCAGTACTTC.